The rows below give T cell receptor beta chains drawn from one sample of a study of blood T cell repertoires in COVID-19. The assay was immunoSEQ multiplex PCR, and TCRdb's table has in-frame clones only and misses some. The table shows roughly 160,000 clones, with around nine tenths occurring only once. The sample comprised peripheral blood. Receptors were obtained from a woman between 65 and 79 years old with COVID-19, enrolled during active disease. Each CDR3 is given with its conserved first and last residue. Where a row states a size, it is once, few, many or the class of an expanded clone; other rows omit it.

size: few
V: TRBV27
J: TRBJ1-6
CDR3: CASSYRAGQGARDSPLHF

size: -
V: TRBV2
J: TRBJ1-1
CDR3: CASSATGPLTFF

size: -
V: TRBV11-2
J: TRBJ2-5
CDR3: CASSLAKEETQYF

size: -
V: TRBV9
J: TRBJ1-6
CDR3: CASSDSGTYNSPLHF

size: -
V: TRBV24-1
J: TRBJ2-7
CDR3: CATSDFPGGQSYEQYF

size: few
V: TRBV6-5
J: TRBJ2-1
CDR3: CASSSGNEQFF

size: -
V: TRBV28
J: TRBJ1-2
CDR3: CASSLKAGTGLGYGYTF

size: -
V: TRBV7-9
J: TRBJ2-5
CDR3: CASSPLETQYF

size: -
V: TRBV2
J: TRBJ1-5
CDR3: CASSSDRAMGQPQHF

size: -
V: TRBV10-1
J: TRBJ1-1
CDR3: CASSGTGRTEAFF

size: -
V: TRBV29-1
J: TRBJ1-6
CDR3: CSAGPGINSPLHF

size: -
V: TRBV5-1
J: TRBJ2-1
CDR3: CASSLPGTGSYNEQFF

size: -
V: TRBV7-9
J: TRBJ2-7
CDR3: CASSRSIAAVYEQYF

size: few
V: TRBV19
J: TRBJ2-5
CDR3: CASEGGAGMTQTQYF

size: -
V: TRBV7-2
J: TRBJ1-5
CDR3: CASSTGQGDQPQHF

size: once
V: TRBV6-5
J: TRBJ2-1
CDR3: CASSYSIAGGSNEQFF

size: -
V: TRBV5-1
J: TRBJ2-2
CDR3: CASSLEGALNTGELFF

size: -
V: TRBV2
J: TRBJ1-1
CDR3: CASSEAAGVGDTEAFF

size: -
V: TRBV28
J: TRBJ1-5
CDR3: CASSPYSSNQPQHF

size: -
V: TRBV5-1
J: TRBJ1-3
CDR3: CASRESFSGNTIYF

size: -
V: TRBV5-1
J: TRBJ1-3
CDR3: CASRSQSSGNTIYF

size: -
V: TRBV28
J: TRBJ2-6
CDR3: CASSLSGGYLLRSGANVLTF

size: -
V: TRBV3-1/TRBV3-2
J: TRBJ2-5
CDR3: CASSPSGNQETQYF

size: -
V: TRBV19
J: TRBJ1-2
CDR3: CASNKGPSLDRVGYGYTF

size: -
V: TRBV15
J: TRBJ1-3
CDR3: CATSRDQQGGSHRNTIYF

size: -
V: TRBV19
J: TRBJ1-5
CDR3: CASSGGQRSNQPQHF

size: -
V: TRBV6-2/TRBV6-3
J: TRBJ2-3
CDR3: CASSWQGADTQYF

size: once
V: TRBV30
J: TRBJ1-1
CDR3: CAWSVASHYTEAFF

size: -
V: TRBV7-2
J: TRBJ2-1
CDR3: CASSLVRSSYNEQFF

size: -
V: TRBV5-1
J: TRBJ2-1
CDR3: CASSLYQGYDEQFF

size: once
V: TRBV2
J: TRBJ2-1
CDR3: CASSVLSGGELGNEQFF

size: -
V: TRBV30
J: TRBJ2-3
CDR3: CAWSVGLATDTQYF

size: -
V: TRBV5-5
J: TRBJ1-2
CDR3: CASSRNQGTDGDTF

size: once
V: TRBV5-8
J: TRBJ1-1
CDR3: CASSSFRTENTEAFF

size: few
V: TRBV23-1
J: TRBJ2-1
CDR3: CATHPRGHSYNEQFF

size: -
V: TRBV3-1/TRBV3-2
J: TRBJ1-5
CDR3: CASSLGTGSNQPQHF

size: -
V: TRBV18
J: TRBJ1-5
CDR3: CASSPVRDSVPQHF

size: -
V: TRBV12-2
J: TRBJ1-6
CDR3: CASRLAGPGREDSPLHF

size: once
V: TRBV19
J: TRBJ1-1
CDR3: CASSINRGGTEAFF

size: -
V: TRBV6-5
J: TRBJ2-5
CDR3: CASSTDRGGRETQYF

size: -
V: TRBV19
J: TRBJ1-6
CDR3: CASSIDREYSPLHF

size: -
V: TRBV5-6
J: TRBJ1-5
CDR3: CASSLTRNQPQHF

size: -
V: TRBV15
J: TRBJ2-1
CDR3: CATSRDPSGEHEQFF

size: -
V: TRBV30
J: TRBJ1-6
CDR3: CACLAGSYNSPLHF

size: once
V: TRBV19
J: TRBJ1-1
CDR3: CASSIPGAGGTFF